The rows below give T cell receptor beta chains drawn from one sample of a study of cytomegalovirus exposure and HLA in healthy donors. Data came from immunoSEQ multiplex PCR; TCRdb stores just in-frame clones and leaves some out. Among about 160,000 clones, 79% were seen once, and the ten largest hold around 6.3%. Input material: PBMCs. The receptors originated from a man in his fifties or sixties in good health and CMV-seropositive. The CDR3 runs from the conserved cysteine through the conserved F or W. The D gene is left open where the match is weak. Expanded clones get a size class; other rows say once, few or many, or leave the size out.

J gene,clone size,V gene,D gene,CDR3 protein,CDR3 DNA
TRBJ2-7,few,TRBV13,TRBD2,CASSLGPTASGSYEQYF,TGTGCCAGCAGCTTAGGCCCCACGGCTAGCGGTTCCTACGAGCAGTACTTC
TRBJ1-1,-,TRBV5-1,-,CASSRGAGDNTEAFF,TGCGCCAGCAGCCGCGGAGCAGGGGATAACACTGAAGCTTTCTTT
TRBJ2-1,-,TRBV11-3,TRBD1,CASSYQGQGGNEQFF,TGTGCCAGCAGCTACCAGGGACAGGGAGGGAATGAGCAGTTCTTC
TRBJ2-3,-,TRBV18,TRBD1,CASSPDRADTQYF,TGTGCCAGCTCACCGGACAGGGCAGATACGCAGTATTTT
TRBJ2-7,once,TRBV28,-,CASTISGGYEQYF,TGTGCCAGCACCATCTCAGGTGGCTACGAGCAGTACTTC
TRBJ1-3,-,TRBV6-5,-,CASSRQGFGNTIYF,TGTGCCAGCAGCCGCCAGGGGTTCGGAAACACCATATATTTT
TRBJ1-1,-,TRBV19,TRBD1,CASSSDRGTEAFF,TGTGCCAGTAGTTCCGACAGGGGCACTGAAGCTTTCTTT
TRBJ2-7,-,TRBV5-6,-,CASSLSVGAYEQYF,TGTGCCAGCAGCCTGAGTGTCGGTGCCTACGAGCAGTACTTC
TRBJ2-3,-,TRBV9,-,CASSVDAGTDTQYF,TGTGCCAGCAGCGTAGACGCGGGTACAGATACGCAGTATTTT
TRBJ2-1,once,TRBV7-9,-,CASSSRTSINPLRDNEQFF,TGTGCCAGCAGCTCGAGGACCAGTATAAACCCGTTGAGGGACAATGAGCAGTTCTTC
TRBJ1-4,-,TRBV5-1,TRBD1,CASSYSGTGGNEKLFF,TGCGCCAGCAGCTACTCCGGGACAGGGGGAAATGAAAAACTGTTTTTT
TRBJ2-2,few,TRBV6-5,TRBD1,CASSSLPGQGTGELFF,TGTGCCAGCAGTTCCCTCCCGGGACAGGGGACCGGGGAGCTGTTTTTT
TRBJ2-1,-,TRBV6-1,TRBD1,CASTRYGTGDNEQFF,TGTGCCAGCACCAGATATGGGACAGGGGACAATGAGCAGTTCTTC
TRBJ2-7,-,TRBV7-7,TRBD2,CASSSGTSTSYEQYF,TGTGCTAGCAGCTCCGGGACTAGCACCTCCTACGAGCAGTACTTC
TRBJ1-5,-,TRBV19,-,CASSLSGISNQPQHF,TGTGCCAGTAGTCTCTCAGGGATAAGCAATCAGCCCCAGCATTTT
TRBJ1-2,-,TRBV28,-,CASRPTGSGYTF,TGTGCCAGCAGACCCACAGGGAGTGGCTACACCTTC
TRBJ2-1,-,TRBV7-2,TRBD2,CASSWGLVNEQFF,TGTGCCAGCAGCTGGGGACTAGTCAATGAGCAGTTCTTC
TRBJ2-7,-,TRBV19,-,CASSDQGYEQYF,TGTGCCAGTAGTGACCAGGGTTACGAGCAGTACTTC
TRBJ2-2,once,TRBV5-1,-,CASSFYYVPGELFF,TGCGCCAGCAGCTTCTACTACGTACCCGGGGAGCTGTTTTTT
TRBJ2-5,once,TRBV2,-,CASSEGPSGTQYF,TGTGCCAGCAGTGAAGGCCCTTCGGGGACCCAGTACTTC
TRBJ1-2,-,TRBV2,TRBD1,CASKAPGQGGGYTF,TGTGCCAGCAAAGCCCCGGGACAGGGAGGAGGCTACACCTTC
TRBJ2-7,-,TRBV27,TRBD2,CARGRSGSVWEQYF,TGTGCCAGGGGGAGAAGCGGGAGCGTGTGGGAGCAGTACTTC
TRBJ1-5,-,TRBV4-1,TRBD1,CASSRASFRQGANQPQHF,TGCGCCAGCAGCCGAGCGAGTTTTCGACAGGGGGCTAATCAGCCCCAGCATTTT
TRBJ2-7,-,TRBV28,TRBD2,CASSGGTSGRYYEQYF,TGTGCCAGCAGTGGTGGGACTAGCGGGAGATACTACGAGCAGTACTTC
TRBJ1-4,-,TRBV2,-,CASSVGYEEKLFF,TGTGCCAGCAGTGTCGGGTATGAGGAAAAACTGTTTTTT
TRBJ2-1,-,TRBV7-2,TRBD2,CASSSGRAGYNEQFF,TGTGCCAGCAGCTCAGGGAGGGCCGGGTACAATGAGCAGTTCTTC
TRBJ2-1,-,TRBV28,-,CASSLTGTGVYNEQFF,TGTGCCAGCAGTTTAACCGGGACTGGGGTTTACAATGAGCAGTTCTTC
TRBJ2-1,-,TRBV7-9,TRBD2,CASSQIFTSGSTNEQFF,TGTGCCAGCAGCCAAATATTTACTAGCGGGAGTACGAATGAGCAGTTCTTC
TRBJ1-1,-,TRBV19,-,CASSGNRVGYPEAFF,TGTGCCAGTAGTGGAAACAGGGTAGGATATCCTGAAGCTTTCTTT
TRBJ2-2,-,TRBV5-1,-,CASSLGQPNGELFF,TGCGCCAGCAGCTTGGGACAACCCAACGGGGAGCTGTTTTTT
TRBJ2-5,-,TRBV5-1,-,CASSGGGPQETQYF,TGCGCCAGCAGCGGGGGCGGTCCCCAAGAGACCCAGTACTTC
TRBJ2-5,-,TRBV28,-,CASSLITTQETQYF,TGTGCCAGCAGTTTAATCACAACCCAAGAGACCCAGTACTTC
TRBJ1-4,-,TRBV5-1,TRBD1,CASSSDRGWGKLFF,TGCGCCAGCAGCTCCGACAGGGGTTGGGGAAAACTGTTTTTT
TRBJ1-2,-,TRBV19,-,CASTPRGGADYGYTF,TGTGCCAGTACCCCTCGTGGGGGGGCGGACTATGGCTACACCTTC
TRBJ2-7,-,TRBV27,TRBD2,CASSPFFGRAGYEQYF,TGTGCCAGCAGTCCATTTTTTGGGAGGGCGGGCTACGAGCAGTACTTC
TRBJ1-2,-,TRBV19,-,CASSTAFYGYTF,TGTGCCAGTAGTACAGCGTTCTATGGCTACACCTTC
TRBJ2-7,-,TRBV27,TRBD2,CASSLKTGLASYEQYF,TGTGCCAGCAGTTTGAAGACGGGACTAGCCTCCTACGAGCAGTACTTC
TRBJ1-1,-,TRBV12-5,-,CASGLSAGWWTEAFF,TGTGCTAGTGGTTTGTCGGCAGGGTGGTGGACTGAAGCTTTCTTT